This T cell receptor beta chain was captured in a study of blood T cell repertoires in COVID-19. Overall study: Acute-phase and convalescent COVID-19 samples originated in the United States, Italy and Spain.

J lost 5 bases, V lost 3 bases, and 10 bases had no gene match. Looked up from germline, CDR1 is LGHDT and CDR2 is YNNKEL (reference sequence). This CDR3 is built from 16 residues. Per the authors' pipeline: Amplifying reference gene primers gave estimates of nucleated cell counts. Profiled with immunoSEQ multiplex PCR; TCRdb holds only in-frame clones, not every one. V and J calls plus clone size are reproduced from that table; the DNA served to infer D and trimming. The sample records under 250,000 clones, around 80% being singletons. Source material: peripheral blood. This TCR derives from a woman in her 40s with acute or convalescent COVID-19. V gene TRBV3-1 (or the pseudogene TRBV3-2) combines with J gene TRBJ1-1, with 9 bases lining up with TRBD1. The CDR3 protein is CASSHWGQGGETEAFF. DNA for the CDR3: TGTGCCAGCAGCCATTGGGGACAGGGCGGCGAGACTGAAGCTTTCTTT.